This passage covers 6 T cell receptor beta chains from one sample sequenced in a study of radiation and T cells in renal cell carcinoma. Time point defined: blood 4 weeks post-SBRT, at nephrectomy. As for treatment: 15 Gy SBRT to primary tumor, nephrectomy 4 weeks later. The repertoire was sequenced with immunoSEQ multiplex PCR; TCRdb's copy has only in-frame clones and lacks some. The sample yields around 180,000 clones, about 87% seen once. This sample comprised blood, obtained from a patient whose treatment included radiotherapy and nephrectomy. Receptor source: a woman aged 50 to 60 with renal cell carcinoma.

CDR3 coding DNA: TGTGCCACCAGCAGAGAGGAGGCAGTCCAAGAGACCCAGTACTTC. Its protein product is CATSREEAVQETQYF. The rearrangement uses TRBV15 and TRBJ2-5; D is possibly TRBD2 (5 bases). V was trimmed by 0 bases and J by 1 base, leaving 9 bases between them. The CDR3 consists of 15 residues. CDR1 is LNHNV, CDR2 YYDKDF, per germline (reference sequence).

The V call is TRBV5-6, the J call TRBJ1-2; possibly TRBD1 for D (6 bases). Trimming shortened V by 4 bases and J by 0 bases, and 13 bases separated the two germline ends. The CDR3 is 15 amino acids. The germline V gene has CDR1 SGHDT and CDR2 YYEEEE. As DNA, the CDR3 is TGTGCCAGCAGCCGAGACAGGCCGCCTAACTATGGCTACACCTTC. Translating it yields CASSRDRPPNYGYTF.

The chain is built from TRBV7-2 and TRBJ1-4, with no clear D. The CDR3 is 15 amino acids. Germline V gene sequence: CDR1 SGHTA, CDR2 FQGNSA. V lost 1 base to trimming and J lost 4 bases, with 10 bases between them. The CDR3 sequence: CASSLGGGLNEKLFF. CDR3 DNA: TGTGCCAGCAGCTTAGGGGGAGGGCTTAATGAAAAACTGTTTTTT.

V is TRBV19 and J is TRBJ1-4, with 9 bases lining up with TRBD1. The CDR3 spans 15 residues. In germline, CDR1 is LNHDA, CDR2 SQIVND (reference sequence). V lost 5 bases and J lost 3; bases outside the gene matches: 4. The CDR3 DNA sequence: TGTGCCAGTAGTGAAACAGGGGGCCCTAATGAAAAACTGTTTTTT. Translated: CASSETGGPNEKLFF.

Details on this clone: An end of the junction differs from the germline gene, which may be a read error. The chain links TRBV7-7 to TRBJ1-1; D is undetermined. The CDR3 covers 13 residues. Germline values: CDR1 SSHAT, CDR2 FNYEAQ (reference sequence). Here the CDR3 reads CASSLALWDEAFF. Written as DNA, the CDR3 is TGTGCTAGCAGCTTAGCGCTTTGGGATGAAGCTTTCTTT.

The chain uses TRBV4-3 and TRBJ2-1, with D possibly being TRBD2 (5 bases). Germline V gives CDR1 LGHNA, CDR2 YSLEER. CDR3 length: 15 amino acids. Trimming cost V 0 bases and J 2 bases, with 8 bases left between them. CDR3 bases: TGCGCCAGCAGCCAAGAAAGCGGAACCTACAATGAGCAGTTCTTC. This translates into CASSQESGTYNEQFF.